The next 25 T cell receptor beta chains were all read from a single sample in a study of breast tumors, draining lymph nodes, adjacent tissues. TCRdb processed the multiplex PCR reads anew with MiXCR; each CDR3 protein has one entry. This repertoire shows about 25,000 distinct CDR3 sequences, around 23% found once; its top ten account for roughly 14%. The sample taken for sequencing was breast tumor tissue. The source is a female donor with breast cancer. Some clones in this sample may be carry-over from other donors' samples.

By sample share, this clonotype is medium-sized (0.01 to 0.1%). The V call is TRBV25-1, the J call TRBJ1-2; no clear D gene. V lost 6 bases, J lost 2 bases, and 7 bases lay in between. Germline V lookup: CDR1 MGHDK, CDR2 SYGVNS. There are 12 residues in the CDR3. The CDR3, as DNA: TGTGCCAGCAGAGGGCAGAACTATGGCTACACCTTC. This sequence encodes CASRGQNYGYTF.

Sample share makes this clonotype medium-sized. This chain joins TRBV19 and TRBJ2-3; a possible D gene is TRBD1 (6 bases). The germline gives CDR1 LNHDA, CDR2 SQIVND (reference sequence). V was cut by 7 bases and J by 0 bases, with 17 bases left in between. This CDR3 has 16 residues. As DNA, the CDR3 is TGTGCCAGTACCCTGGGGGCGGAGAGAAGCACAGATACGCAGTATTTT. Translation: CASTLGAERSTDTQYF.

This clonotype was seen at least ten times. Here the CDR3 reads CASSEAMGAYSNQPQHF. CDR3 coding DNA: TGTGCCAGCAGTGAAGCGATGGGAGCATATAGCAATCAGCCCCAGCATTTT. V usage is TRBV6-1 and J usage is TRBJ1-5; D ambiguous. Germline lookup yields CDR1 MNHNS and CDR2 SASEGT. The CDR3 is made up of 17 amino acids. V shed 0 bases and J shed 0 bases, with 12 bases lying between them.

This clonotype was seen repeatedly, ten times or more. The rearrangement links TRBV20-1 to TRBJ1-2, with D unclear. Germline CDR1 is DFQATT and CDR2 is SNEGSKA (reference sequence). The V and J ends lost 4 bases and 4 bases respectively, with 16 bases between them. This CDR3 region has 14 residues. CDR3 DNA: TGCAGTGCTACCAGGACCTCCGAGGGCTATGGCTACACCTTC. Protein sequence: CSATRTSEGYGYTF.

This clonotype was counted at least ten times. This rearrangement joins TRBV15 to TRBJ2-1, with TRBD2 matching over 10 bases. CDR1 and CDR2 from the germline V gene are LNHNV and YYDKDF (reference sequence). The CDR3 consists of 19 residues. V shed 0 bases, J shed 5 bases, and the junction held 13 bases outside the gene matches. This CDR3 reads CATSRDMASGRTENNEQFF. CDR3 DNA: TGTGCCACCAGCAGAGATATGGCTAGCGGGAGAACGGAGAACAATGAGCAGTTCTTC.

This clonotype is medium-sized (0.01 to 0.1%) within its sample. This sequence joins TRBV6-1 and TRBJ2-1; 13 bases are shared with TRBD2. The CDR3 contains 15 residues. The germline V gene encodes CDR1 MNHNS and CDR2 SASEGT. The V gene end was trimmed by 4 bases and the J gene end by 6 bases; junction bases not matched to a gene: 3. The CDR3 DNA reads TGTGCCAGCAGTGCGGGACTAGCGGGGATCAATGAGCAGTTCTTC. Its protein is CASSAGLAGINEQFF.

The sample holds many counts of this clonotype. The chain has TRBV27 and TRBJ2-7, with 7 bases lining up with TRBD1. The CDR3 consists of 14 residues. The J segment lost 4 bases and the V segment lost 2 bases, leaving 5 bases of the junction unmatched. Germline lookup yields CDR1 MNHEY and CDR2 SMNVEV (reference sequence). Here the CDR3 reads CASSLKDRSYEQYF. CDR3 nucleotide sequence: TGTGCCAGCAGTTTAAAGGACAGGTCTTACGAGCAGTACTTC.

This clonotype came up a few times. The genes are TRBV28 and TRBJ1-3; 9 positions agree with TRBD1. The germline V gene encodes CDR1 MDHEN and CDR2 SYDVKM. V lost 6 bases, J lost 0 bases, and 9 bases stayed unmatched. This CDR3 comprises 17 residues. The CDR3 spells CASRAPGQGHSGNTIYF. In DNA form, the CDR3 reads TGTGCCAGCAGGGCCCCGGGACAGGGACACTCTGGAAACACCATATATTTT.

This clonotype was counted many times. The chain is built from TRBV27 and TRBJ2-1; D gene unclear. Germline V gives CDR1 MNHEY, CDR2 SMNVEV (reference sequence). V shed 4 bases and J shed 5 bases, with 18 bases lying between them. The CDR3 consists of 16 residues. DNA of the CDR3: TGTGCCAGCAGTTCCAGTTGGGCTCCCCCAAACAATGAGCAGTTCTTC. Its protein is CASSSSWAPPNNEQFF.

This clonotype appeared many times. The chain uses TRBV5-1 and TRBJ2-3; D is unresolved. Deletions cut 2 bases from V and 6 bases from J, with 16 bases between. This CDR3 contains 15 residues. Germline values: CDR1 SGHRS, CDR2 YFSETQ. CDR3 region: CASSFARAYTDTQYF. The DNA of the CDR3 is TGCGCCAGCAGCTTCGCTCGGGCCTACACGGATACGCAGTATTTT.

This clonotype was counted many times. No conserved phenylalanine or tryptophan ends this CDR3, so it is likely a read error. The chain employs TRBV4-2 and TRBJ2-2; 7 bases align to TRBD2. V lost 6 bases and J lost 4; bases outside the gene matches: 5. This CDR3 has 14 residues. Germline-derived CDR1 and CDR2 are LGHNA and YNFKEQ. The CDR3 sequence is CASRAAGVTGELFL. Here the CDR3 DNA reads TGTGCCAGCAGGGCTGCGGGGGTCACCGGGGAGCTGTTTCTT.

To note about this clonotype: At one of its ends the junction is not consistent with the germline gene, which may arise from a read error. This chain connects TRBV12-3 or TRBV12-4 to TRBJ2-2; TRBD2 is a possible D gene (7 bases). This CDR3 is built from 12 residues. The CDR3 nucleotides read TGTGCCAGCAGTTTTAACACCGGGGGGCTGCTTTTT. Translated, it gives CASSFNTGGLLF.

This clonotype was seen only a few times. With a much larger clone just one base away, this may be a read error. This chain joins TRBV7-9 and TRBJ2-1; D is undetermined. Trimming pared 5 bases from V and 8 bases from J, leaving 10 bases between. This CDR3 is 12 amino acids long. From germline, CDR1 is SEHNR and CDR2 FQNEAQ (reference sequence). CDR3 region: CASSRRWDEQFF. The DNA for the CDR3 is TGTGCCAGCAGCCGTAGATGGGATGAGCAGTTCTTC. The entire variable domain, with the rest obtained from reference TRBV7-9 and TRBJ2-1, is as follows: DTGVSQNPRHKITKRGQNVTFRCDPISEHNRLYWYRQTLGQGPEFLTYFQNEAQLEKSRLLSDRFSAERPKGSFSTLEIQRTEQGDSAMYLCASSRRWDEQFFGPGTRLTVL.

This clonotype was found many times. The chain has TRBV20-1 and TRBJ2-1, with 11 bases fitting TRBD2. Germline CDR1 DFQATT, CDR2 SNEGSKA (reference sequence). V trimming: 1 base; J trimming: 0 bases; junction bases outside the gene matches: 5. The CDR3 length is 17 residues. For the CDR3, the DNA is TGCAGTGCTAGAGTGGCTAGCGGGAGGACCTCCTACAATGAGCAGTTCTTC. As protein: CSARVASGRTSYNEQFF.

This clonotype was counted many times. The chain carries TRBV20-1 and TRBJ2-5; 10 bases fit TRBD2. The CDR3 is 17 amino acids. Unmatched junction bases numbered 18, after V lost 6 bases and J lost 5 bases. From germline, CDR1 is DFQATT and CDR2 SNEGSKA (reference sequence). CDR3 residues: CSAPGLATGGQGETQYF. The CDR3 DNA reads TGCAGTGCCCCGGGACTAGCGACTGGGGGACAAGGGGAGACCCAGTACTTC.

The sample holds many counts of this clonotype. The chain uses TRBV12-5 and TRBJ2-5; D remains unclear. This CDR3 has 13 residues. CDR1 is LGHNT, CDR2 FRNRAP, per germline. V was clipped by 2 bases and J by 5 bases, with 9 bases between them. The CDR3 reads CASGLSPWETQYF. CDR3 DNA: TGTGCTAGTGGTTTGAGTCCCTGGGAGACCCAGTACTTC.

The table lists this clonotype with many counts. The chain uses TRBV7-3 and TRBJ2-1; D gene uncertain. V lost 3 bases to trimming and J lost 0 bases, with 9 bases between them. Germline CDR1 and CDR2: SGHTA and FQGTGA. The CDR3 is 15 amino acids. In DNA form, the CDR3 reads TGTGCCAGCAGCTTGGACCATAGCTCCTACAATGAGCAGTTCTTC. Translated: CASSLDHSSYNEQFF.

This clonotype was seen many times. J is TRBJ2-1 and V is TRBV3-1; 13 nucleotides align to TRBD2. Germline V gene sequence: CDR1 LGHDT, CDR2 YNNKEL (reference sequence). The CDR3 extends over 15 amino acids. With 0 bases clipped from V and 12 bases from J, the junction kept 5 bases outside the gene matches. The CDR3 protein is CASSQETSGRALQFF. CDR3 DNA sequence: TGTGCCAGCAGCCAAGAAACTAGCGGGAGGGCCCTGCAGTTCTTC.

In regard to this clonotype: This may arise from a read error, as a much more abundant clone is one base away. J is TRBJ1-4 and V is TRBV11-2, with unresolved D. There are 12 residues in the CDR3. Trimming stripped 3 bases from V and 8 bases from J, with 7 bases between. CDR1 is SGHAT, CDR2 FQNNGV, per germline. The CDR3 DNA is TGTGCCAGCAGCTTGATTGGGGAAAAACTGTTTTTT. Residues: CASSLIGEKLFF.

This clonotype was seen ten or more times. The V call is TRBV6-2 or TRBV6-3, the J call TRBJ2-7; perhaps TRBD1 as D (5 bases). The length of the CDR3 is 13 residues. V lost 2 bases and J 6 bases, leaving 11 bases between the germline ends. Germline V gives CDR1 MNHEY, CDR2 SVGEGT. CDR3 sequence (DNA): TGTGCCAGCAGTTACGGGGCGAAGATCGAGCAGTACTTC. The encoded protein is CASSYGAKIEQYF.

The sample holds many counts of this clonotype. V is TRBV5-1 and J is TRBJ2-6, with D tentatively TRBD1 or TRBD2 (5 bases each). Germline V gene data show CDR1 as SGHRS and CDR2 as YFSETQ. There are 17 residues in the CDR3. V was cut by 2 bases and J by 0 bases, with 12 bases left in between. CDR3 amino acids: CASSFSGANSGANVLTF. As DNA, the CDR3 is TGCGCCAGCAGCTTCTCCGGGGCCAACTCTGGGGCCAACGTCCTGACTTTC.

The table lists this clonotype with many counts. The rearrangement links TRBV7-3 to TRBJ2-7, with 8 bases identical to TRBD2. CDR3 size: 18 residues. Unmatched junction bases numbered 15, after V lost 5 bases and J lost 0 bases. Germline V gene lookup returns CDR1 SGHTA and CDR2 FQGTGA. The CDR3 is CASSAGPPLAGSSYEQYF. The CDR3 DNA reads as TGTGCCAGCAGCGCCGGGCCCCCTCTAGCGGGTAGCTCCTACGAGCAGTACTTC.

This chain uses TRBV19 with TRBJ2-1; possible D gene TRBD2, 5 bases. With 1 base removed from V and 0 bases from J, the gap between germline ends came to 7 bases. Germline CDR1 LNHDA, CDR2 SQIVND (reference sequence). The CDR3 spans 15 residues. Written as DNA, the CDR3 is TGTGCCAGTAGTATAGCGGGGAGCTCCTACAATGAGCAGTTCTTC. This sequence encodes CASSIAGSSYNEQFF.

The CDR3 reads CASSEAGGQSNQPQHF. CDR3 sequence (DNA): TGTGCCAGCAGTGAAGCGGGAGGACAGAGCAATCAGCCCCAGCATTTT. This chain joins TRBV2 and TRBJ1-5, with D maybe TRBD1 (6 bases). Trimming removed 0 bases at V and 1 base at J, with 10 bases between. The CDR3 is made up of 16 amino acids. Germline V gene sequence: CDR1 SNHLY, CDR2 FYNNEI.

This clonotype was detected ten times or more. This chain links TRBV6-5 with TRBJ2-5, with a possible D match to TRBD2 (6 bases). V gave up 5 bases and J gave up 4 bases, with 11 bases separating them. CDR3 length: 13 residues. Germline V gives CDR1 MNHEY, CDR2 SVGAGI. The CDR3 coding sequence is TGTGCCAGCAGTATACAGGAGGGAGAGACCCAGTACTTC. This gives the protein CASSIQEGETQYF.